Shown below are 19 T cell receptor beta chains from a single sample sequenced in a study of tumor-infiltrating lymphocytes in primary liver carcinoma. The authors took blood RNA from unsorted whole blood and also extracted germline DNA. Priming with a constant-region primer yielded TCR beta cDNA from 400 to 500 ng total RNA. A slightly modified ARM-PCR protocol with three nested multiplex PCR rounds produced these TCR beta libraries. PCR rounds one and two used TRBV1-TRBV30 forward primers with a C-beta reverse primer for approximately 10 cycles each. MiXCR was run by TCRdb on the multiplex PCR reads, yielding one entry per CDR3 protein. The table includes about 350,000 distinct CDR3 sequences, less than 65% detected once. The sample comprised peripheral blood. These receptors were collected from a man aged 35 to 55 with primary liver carcinoma and hepatitis B virus infection.

This clonotype was picked up many times. V gene TRBV5-5 combines with J gene TRBJ2-6; TRBD1 aligns across 8 bases. V lost 1 base to trimming and J lost 3 bases; unmatched junction nucleotides: 9. CDR1 and CDR2 (germline): SGHKS, YYEKEE (reference sequence). CDR3 size: 18 residues. CDR3 loop: CASSLSLTGEGGANVLTF. CDR3 in DNA: TGTGCCAGCAGCTTGTCTTTGACAGGGGAAGGTGGGGCCAACGTCCTGACTTTC.

This clonotype was observed at least ten times. This chain joins TRBV6-5 and TRBJ1-2; 9 nucleotides agree with TRBD1. V lost 6 bases to trimming and J lost 5 bases; unmatched junction nucleotides: 4. The CDR3 spans 13 residues. Germline assignment: CDR1 MNHEY and CDR2 SVGAGI. Here the CDR3 reads CASRMTGGYGYTF. The CDR3 coding sequence is TGTGCCAGCAGGATGACAGGGGGGTATGGCTACACCTTC.

The V and J genes are TRBV25-1 and TRBJ1-2; D call uncertain. Trimming took off 4 bases at V and 8 bases at J, with 11 bases between the two ends. CDR1 is MGHDK and CDR2 is SYGVNS in the germline V gene. The CDR3 loop spans 12 amino acids. The CDR3 DNA follows: TGTGCCAGCAGTGTATTACTCGGGGGCTACACCTTC. Amino acid sequence: CASSVLLGGYTF.

The gene calls are TRBV11-2 and TRBJ2-1; 9 bases are a match to TRBD2. The CDR3 has 16 amino acids. V dropped 10 bases and J dropped 0; count of bases not matched to a gene: 10. Germline loops: CDR1 SGHAT, CDR2 FQNNGV. CDR3 coding DNA: TGTGCCAACAACCCTAGCGGGATGAGCTCCTACAATGAGCAGTTCTTC. It is translated as CANNPSGMSSYNEQFF.

The gene calls are TRBV12-3 or TRBV12-4 and TRBJ2-3; D remains ambiguous. There are 14 residues in the CDR3. V was trimmed by 7 bases and J by 4 bases, leaving 15 bases between them. This CDR3 reads CASIYDVVADTQYF. In DNA form, the CDR3 reads TGTGCCAGCATTTACGACGTGGTGGCAGATACGCAGTATTTT.

This clonotype was seen a few times. The chain combines TRBV28 with TRBJ1-2, with 10 bases aligning to TRBD1. Losses at the gene ends were 5 bases for V and 8 bases for J; bases not matched to a gene: 8. There are 14 residues in the CDR3. Germline values: CDR1 MDHEN, CDR2 SYDVKM. CDR3 sequence: CASSGPGQGLGYTF. CDR3 sequence (DNA): TGTGCCAGCAGTGGCCCGGGACAGGGGTTGGGCTACACCTTC.

To note about this clonotype: This clone may be a read error of a much larger clone one base away. The chain is built from TRBV6-1 and TRBJ2-5, with TRBD1 as a possible D gene (5 bases). V lost 9 bases, J lost 5 bases, and 13 bases lay in between. The CDR3 totals 12 residues. CDR1 is MNHNS, CDR2 SASEGT, per germline. The chain's CDR3 is CASSGLEETQYF. The CDR3, as DNA: TGTGCCAGTTCAGGGCTGGAGGAGACCCAGTACTTC.

With respect to this clonotype: This clone may be a read error of a much larger clone one base away. CDR3 sequence reads: CTSSQGRGVQETQYF. The CDR3 DNA sequence: TGCACCAGCAGCCAAGGAAGAGGGGTTCAAGAGACCCAGTACTTC. The chain recombines TRBV4-1 with TRBJ2-5; D may be TRBD1 or TRBD2 (5 bases each). This CDR3 has 15 residues. Germline V lookup: CDR1 MGHRA, CDR2 YSYEKL.

The chain combines TRBV7-9 with TRBJ2-5, with D tentatively TRBD1 (5 bases). The germline gives CDR1 SEHNR, CDR2 FQNEAQ (reference sequence). V dropped 5 bases and J dropped 4 bases, with 11 bases sitting between them. CDR3 length equals 13 residues. The CDR3 coding sequence is TGTGCCAGCAGCCGGACCCAGGGAGAGACCCAGTACTTC. Protein sequence: CASSRTQGETQYF.

To note about this clonotype: One end of the junction is discordant with germline, which a read error may explain. V is TRBV11-2 and J is TRBJ1-3, with D hard to call. The CDR3 is 14 residues long. Per the germline V gene, CDR1 is SGHAT and CDR2 is FQNNGV. The DNA for the CDR3 is TGTGCCAGCGGCCTTTTCGACCCTGGAAACACCGTATATTTT. This encodes CASGLFDPGNTVYF.

Details on this clonotype: An end of the junction does not agree with germline; a read error may underlie this. The chain is built from TRBV6-5 and TRBJ2-3, with unresolved D. CDR3 length: 14 residues. Germline V lookup: CDR1 MNHEY, CDR2 SVGAGI. CDR3 amino acids: CASSLCRPTDTQYF. CDR3 nucleotides: TGTGCCAGCAGTCTGTGCAGACCCACAGATACCCAGTATTTT.

With respect to this clonotype: This may come from a read error, since a much larger clone is one base off. The V gene is TRBV6-1, the J gene TRBJ2-2, with D perhaps TRBD2 (5 bases). From germline, CDR1 is MNHNS and CDR2 SASEGT. The CDR3 consists of 13 residues. CDR3 DNA sequence: TGTGCCAGCACCGTAGTCTTTTCCGGGGAGCTGCTTTTT. Translated, it gives CASTVVFSGELLF.

Worth noting for this clonotype: A much larger clone is a single base away; this may be a read error. V usage is TRBV29-1 and J usage is TRBJ1-4, with 8 bases that match TRBD1. The CDR3 contains 12 residues. The germline V gene has CDR1 SQVTM and CDR2 ANQGSEA. CDR3 in DNA: TGCGGAGACAGGGGTAGGAATGAAAAACTGTTTTTT. As protein: CGDRGRNEKLFF.

Worth noting for this clonotype: Given a much more abundant clone one base away, this may be a read error. The V gene is TRBV13, the J gene TRBJ2-6; TRBD1 or TRBD2 may be the D gene (5 bases each). Trimming removed 8 bases at V and 2 bases at J, with 7 bases between. Germline V gives CDR1 PRHDT, CDR2 FYEKMQ (reference sequence). The CDR3 is 13 amino acids. The CDR3 spells CASGDPGANVLTF. CDR3 nucleotides: TGTGCCAGCGGGGACCCTGGGGCCAACGTCCTGACTTTC.

As regards this clonotype: The junction does not match germline at one end; this may be a read error. This chain links TRBV11-1 with TRBJ2-5; maybe TRBD2 (5 bases). The germline gives CDR1 SGHAT, CDR2 FQDESV (reference sequence). CDR3 size: 16 residues. DNA for the CDR3: TGTGGCAGCAGCTTACGGGCAGCGGCCTTTCAAGAGACCCAGTACTTC. Amino acid sequence: CGSSLRAAAFQETQYF.

Notes on this clonotype: A much larger clone differs from this one at a single base, so this may be a read error. This rearrangement joins TRBV10-3 to TRBJ1-1; the D gene is possibly TRBD1 (5 bases). The CDR3 spans 14 residues. The V gene's germline CDR1 is ENHRY and CDR2 SYGVKD. The CDR3 loop is CAISESRQSAEDFF. CDR3 DNA sequence: TGTGCCATCAGTGAGTCCAGACAGTCTGCTGAAGATTTCTTT.

The chain carries TRBV10-3 and TRBJ1-1; 7 nucleotides line up with TRBD1. CDR1 and CDR2 (germline): ENHRY, SYGVKD. V dropped 10 bases and J dropped 1; count of bases not matched to a gene: 6. CDR3 length: 13 residues. CDR3 protein: CATNRGGNTEAFF. CDR3 sequence (DNA): TGTGCCACCAACAGGGGAGGGAACACTGAAGCTTTCTTT.

Comment on this clonotype: Germline and junction disagree at one end, which may indicate a read error. J is TRBJ2-3 and V is TRBV6-1, with D uncertain. This CDR3 has 12 residues. Germline V gives CDR1 MNHNS, CDR2 SASEGT. CDR3 nucleotide sequence: TGTGCCAGCAGTGTTGACTCAGATACGCAATATTTT. It translates to CASSVDSDTQYF.

V and J are TRBV11-2 and TRBJ2-7; D unclear. CDR1 and CDR2 (germline): SGHAT, FQNNGV. V shed 6 bases and J shed 5 bases, with 14 bases lying between them. This CDR3 is built from 13 residues. Here the CDR3 reads CASRVGKGHEQYF. The CDR3 DNA reads TGTGCCAGCAGAGTAGGGAAAGGGCACGAGCAGTACTTC.